Listed below are T cell receptor beta chains from one sample, sequenced in a study of beta chain features in type 1 diabetes. The method was immunoSEQ multiplex PCR; TCRdb's version includes in-frame clones alone and lacks a portion of them. There are 300,000 to 400,000 clones in the sample; around 8.5% occur only once, and 0.95% to 1.1% lies in the top ten. Sequenced sample: central memory CD4+ T cells from blood. The receptors stem from a man aged 25-45 years with type 1 diabetes. The CDR3 runs from the conserved cysteine through the conserved F or W. D genes are given only for firm matches. The size entry is marked missing in some rows and otherwise reads once, few, many or a size class.

TRBV9	NA	TRBD1	TRBJ1-2	TGTGCCAGCAGCCTAGACAGGGGACATGGCTACACCTTC	CASSLDRGHGYTF
TRBV30	few	NA	TRBJ1-1	TGTGCCTGGAGTATCGAGGGGTACACTGAAGCTTTCTTT	CAWSIEGYTEAFF
TRBV30	NA	NA	TRBJ1-1	TGTGCCTGGAGTGTGGCAGGGGTGGCTGAAGCTTTCTTT	CAWSVAGVAEAFF
TRBV28	NA	NA	TRBJ1-3	TGTGCCAGCAGTTTGGGCTCAATCTCTGGAAACACCATATATTTT	CASSLGSISGNTIYF
TRBV4-1	NA	TRBD1	TRBJ2-7	TGCGCCAGCAGCTCACCCGGGACAGGGGATTACGAGCAGTACTTC	CASSSPGTGDYEQYF
TRBV18	few	NA	TRBJ2-7	TGTGCCAGCTCAGCCTTACAGGCTCTCTACGAGCAGTACTTC	CASSALQALYEQYF
TRBV15	NA	TRBD1	TRBJ2-5	TGTGCCACCAGCAGGGGGACAGTCCAAGAGACCCAGTACTTC	CATSRGTVQETQYF
TRBV29-1	few	NA	TRBJ1-4	TGCAGCGAGGGGGGGCCAAATGAAAAACTGTTTTTT	CSEGGPNEKLFF
TRBV29-1	NA	TRBD1	TRBJ1-5	TGCAGCGTATCGGGGACAGCTAGCAATCAGCCCCAGCATTTT	CSVSGTASNQPQHF
TRBV5-1	few	NA	TRBJ2-3	TGCGCCAGCAGCTTCCCGGGGCATCAAGATACGCAGTATTTT	CASSFPGHQDTQYF
TRBV29-1	NA	NA	TRBJ1-1	TGCAGCGTTGCCCCTGGAACTGAAGCTTTCTTT	CSVAPGTEAFF
TRBV4-1	few	NA	TRBJ1-4	TGCGCCAGCAGCCAAGAACTGGGTAATGAAAAACTGTTTTTT	CASSQELGNEKLFF
TRBV7-2	NA	NA	TRBJ1-5	TGTGCCAGCAGCCTCAACCGGGGAGATCAGCCCCAGCATTTT	CASSLNRGDQPQHF
TRBV5-4	NA	NA	TRBJ2-2	TGTGCCAGCAGCTTGGCACCACAGGGCCCCAACACCGGGGAGCTGTTTTTT	CASSLAPQGPNTGELFF
TRBV6-5	NA	NA	TRBJ2-2	TGTGCCGGGCGGGACACAAACACCGGGGAGCTGTTTTTT	CAGRDTNTGELFF
TRBV5-1	few	NA	TRBJ1-1	TGCGCCAGCAGCTCGGGGTCGGACATCACTGAAGCTTTCTTT	CASSSGSDITEAFF
TRBV4-3	many	TRBD1	TRBJ2-5	TGCGCCAGCAGCCAAGGGACAGGGGGAGAGACCCAGTACTTC	CASSQGTGGETQYF
TRBV29-1	few	NA	TRBJ1-2	TGCAGCGTTGGGGCCTCTTCGGCGGGAGGCTACACCTTC	CSVGASSAGGYTF
TRBV5-1	few	TRBD1	TRBJ1-5	TGCGCCAGCAGCCCCGGGACAGGGGCTAGCAATCAGCCCCAGCATTTT	CASSPGTGASNQPQHF
TRBV29-1	few	NA	TRBJ2-7	TGCAGCGCCGCCGGGACCACCTACGAGCAGTACTTC	CSAAGTTYEQYF
TRBV5-6	few	NA	TRBJ2-7	TGTGCCAGCAGCTCCCAGGCCGGACTGTCCTACGAGCAGTACTTC	CASSSQAGLSYEQYF
TRBV5-4	many	NA	TRBJ2-2	TGTGCCAGCAGCTCGGGACTGCAGAACACCGGGGAGCTGTTTTTT	CASSSGLQNTGELFF
TRBV6-5	NA	NA	TRBJ2-7	TGTGCCAGCAGCGACACCACTACCTACGAGCAGTACTTC	CASSDTTTYEQYF
TRBV2	NA	TRBD1	TRBJ1-6	TGTGCCAGCAGTGTGGACAGGGGATATAATTCACCCCTCCACTTT	CASSVDRGYNSPLHF
TRBV5-6	few	TRBD2	TRBJ2-5	TGTGCCAGCAGCTTGGATCTGCGGCTAGCGGGGAGAGAGACCCAGTACTTC	CASSLDLRLAGRETQYF
TRBV5-1	NA	NA	TRBJ1-4	TGCGCCAGCAGCTTGCGGGTGAAAGGGGAAAAACTGTTTTTT	CASSLRVKGEKLFF
TRBV7-7	few	TRBD2	TRBJ2-3	TGTGCCAGCAGCCCACTAGCGGACCTGACCACAGATACGCAGTATTTT	CASSPLADLTTDTQYF